This T cell receptor (beta chain) was sequenced during a study of HIV-infected patients and healthy controls. Worth noting for this clonotype: The antigen remains unidentified.

About 540 ng RNA was reverse transcribed with alpha and beta constant-region primers. Each of the alpha and beta chains got its own library through chain-specific third strand synthesis with indices. One entry per CDR3 protein results from TCRdb running MiXCR on the 5' RACE reads. The repertoire has about 24,000 distinct CDR3 sequences, about 9% of them found once; the top ten carry 3.5% to 4.5%. The germline gives CDR1 SGHRS, CDR2 YFSETQ. Trimming shortened V by 4 bases and J by 1 base, and 11 bases separated the two germline ends. This CDR3 has 14 amino acids. Overall study findings and caveats: Size-matching overweighted rare events from HIV-infected data when comparing patients with controls. Mean usage of eight alpha and eight beta V genes differed significantly in HIV-infected patients versus controls. No HLA typing of donors was done in this study. HIV-infected repertoires had significantly higher mean Gini indices than controls, possibly reflecting oligoclonality.

All unsorted peripheral T cells were captured because whole blood was used without fractionation. The TCR was taken from an adult in good health. V gene TRBV5-1 combines with J gene TRBJ2-5; no clear D gene. The source material was blood. CDR3 sequence: CASSKGSSQETQYF. The DNA of the CDR3 is TGCGCCAGCAGCAAGGGCTCGTCCCAAGAGACCCAGTACTTC.